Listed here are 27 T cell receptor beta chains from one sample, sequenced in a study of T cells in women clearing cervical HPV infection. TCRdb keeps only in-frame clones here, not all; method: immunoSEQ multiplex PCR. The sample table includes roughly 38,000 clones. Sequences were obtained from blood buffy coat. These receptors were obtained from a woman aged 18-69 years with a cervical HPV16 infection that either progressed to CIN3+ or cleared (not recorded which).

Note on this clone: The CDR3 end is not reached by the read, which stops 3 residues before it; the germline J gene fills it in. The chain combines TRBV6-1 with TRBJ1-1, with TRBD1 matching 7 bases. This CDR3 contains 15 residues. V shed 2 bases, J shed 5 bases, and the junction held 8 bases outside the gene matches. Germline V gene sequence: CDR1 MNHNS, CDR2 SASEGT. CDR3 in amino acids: CASSERGGGGTEAFF. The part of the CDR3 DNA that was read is TGTGCCAGCAGTGAACGAGGAGGGGGCGGAACTGAA.

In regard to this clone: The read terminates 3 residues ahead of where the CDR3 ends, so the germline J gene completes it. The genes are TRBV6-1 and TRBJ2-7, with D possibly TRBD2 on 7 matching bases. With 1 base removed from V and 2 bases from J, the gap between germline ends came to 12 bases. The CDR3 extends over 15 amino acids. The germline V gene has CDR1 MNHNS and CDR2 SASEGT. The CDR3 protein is CASSEDGGGAYEQYF. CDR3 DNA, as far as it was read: TGTGCCAGCAGTGAAGACGGAGGGGGGGCCTACGAG.

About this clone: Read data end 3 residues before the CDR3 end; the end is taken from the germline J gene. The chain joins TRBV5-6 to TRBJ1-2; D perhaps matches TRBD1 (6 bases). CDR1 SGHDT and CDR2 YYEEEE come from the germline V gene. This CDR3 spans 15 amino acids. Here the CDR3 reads CASSFRALAGGDYTF. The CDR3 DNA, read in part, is TGTGCCAGCAGCTTTCGGGCGCTAGCGGGGGGCGAC.

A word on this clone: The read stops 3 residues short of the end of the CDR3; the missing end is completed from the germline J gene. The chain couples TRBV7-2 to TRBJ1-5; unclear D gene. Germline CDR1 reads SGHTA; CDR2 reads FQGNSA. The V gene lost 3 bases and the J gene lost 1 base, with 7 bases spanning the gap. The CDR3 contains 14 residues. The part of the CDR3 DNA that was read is TGTGCCAGCAGCTTTTACCAGAGCAATCAGCCC. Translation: CASSFYQSNQP. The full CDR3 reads CASSFYQSNQPQHF.

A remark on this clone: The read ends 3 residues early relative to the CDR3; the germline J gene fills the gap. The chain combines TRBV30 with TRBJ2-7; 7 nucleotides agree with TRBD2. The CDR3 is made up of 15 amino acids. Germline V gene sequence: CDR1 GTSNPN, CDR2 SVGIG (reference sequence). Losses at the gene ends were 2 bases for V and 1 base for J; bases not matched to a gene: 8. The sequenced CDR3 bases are TGTGCCTGGAGTAGACTCGGCGGGAGTTCCTACGAG. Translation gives CAWSRLGGSSYE. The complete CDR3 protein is CAWSRLGGSSYEQYF.

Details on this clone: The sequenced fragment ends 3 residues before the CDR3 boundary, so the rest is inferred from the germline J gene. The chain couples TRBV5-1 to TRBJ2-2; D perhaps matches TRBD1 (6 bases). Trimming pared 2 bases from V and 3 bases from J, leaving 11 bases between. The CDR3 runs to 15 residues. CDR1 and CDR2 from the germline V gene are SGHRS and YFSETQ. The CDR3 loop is CASSLQGLDTGELFF. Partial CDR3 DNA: TGCGCCAGCAGCTTACAGGGTTTGGACACCGGGGAG.

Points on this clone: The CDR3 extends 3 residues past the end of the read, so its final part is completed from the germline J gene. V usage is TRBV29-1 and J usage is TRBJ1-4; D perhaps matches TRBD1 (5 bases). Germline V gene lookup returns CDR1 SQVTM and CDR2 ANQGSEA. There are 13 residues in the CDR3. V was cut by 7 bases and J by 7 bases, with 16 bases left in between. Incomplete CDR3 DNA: TGCAGCGCTGGGCAGGGTTCCGGTGAAAAA. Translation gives CSAGQGSGEK. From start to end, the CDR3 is CSAGQGSGEKLFF.

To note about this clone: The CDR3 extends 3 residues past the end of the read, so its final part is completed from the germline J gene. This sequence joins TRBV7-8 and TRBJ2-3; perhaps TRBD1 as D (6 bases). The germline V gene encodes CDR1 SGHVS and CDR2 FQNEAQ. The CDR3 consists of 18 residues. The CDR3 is CASTPWGQTGGTNQPQYF. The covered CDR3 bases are TGTGCCAGCACCCCATGGGGCCAAACTGGTGGGACAAATCAGCCG.

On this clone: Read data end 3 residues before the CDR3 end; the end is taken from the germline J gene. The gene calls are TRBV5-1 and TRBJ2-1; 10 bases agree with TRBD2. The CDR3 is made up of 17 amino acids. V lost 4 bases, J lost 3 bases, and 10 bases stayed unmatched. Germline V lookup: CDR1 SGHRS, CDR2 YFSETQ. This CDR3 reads CASSPGRTSGFYNEQFF. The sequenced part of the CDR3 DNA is TGCGCCAGCAGCCCGGGGCGGACTAGCGGTTTCTACAATGAG. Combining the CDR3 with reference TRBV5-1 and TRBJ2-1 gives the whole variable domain KAGVTQTPRYLIKTRGQQVTLSCSPISGHRSVSWYQQTPGQGLQFLFEYFSETQRNKGNFPGRFSGRQFSNSRSEMNVSTLELGDSALYLCASSPGRTSGFYNEQFFGPGTRLTVL.

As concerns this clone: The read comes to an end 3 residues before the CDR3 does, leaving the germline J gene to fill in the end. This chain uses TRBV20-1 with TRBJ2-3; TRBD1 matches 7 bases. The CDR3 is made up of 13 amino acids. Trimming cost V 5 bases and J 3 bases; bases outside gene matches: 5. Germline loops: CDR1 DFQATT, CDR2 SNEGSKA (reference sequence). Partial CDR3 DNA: TGCAGTGCTGAGGGACAGCTTACAGATACG. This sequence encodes CSAEGQLTDT. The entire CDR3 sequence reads CSAEGQLTDTQYF.

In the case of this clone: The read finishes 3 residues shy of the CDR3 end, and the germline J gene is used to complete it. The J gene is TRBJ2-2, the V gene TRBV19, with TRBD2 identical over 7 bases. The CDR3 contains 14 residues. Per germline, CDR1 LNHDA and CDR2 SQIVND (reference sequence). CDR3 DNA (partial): TGTGCCAGTAGTCGTGTGGGGACTAATGAAAAG. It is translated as CASSRVGTNEK. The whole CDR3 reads CASSRVGTNEKLFF.

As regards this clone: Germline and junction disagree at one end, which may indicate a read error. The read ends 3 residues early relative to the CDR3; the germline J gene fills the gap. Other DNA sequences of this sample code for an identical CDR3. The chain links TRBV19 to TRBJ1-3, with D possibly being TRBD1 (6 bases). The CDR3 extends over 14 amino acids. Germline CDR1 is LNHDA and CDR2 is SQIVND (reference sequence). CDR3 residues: CASRSRGSGNTIYF. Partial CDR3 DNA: TGTGCCAGTAGGTCCAGGGGCTCTGGAAACACT.

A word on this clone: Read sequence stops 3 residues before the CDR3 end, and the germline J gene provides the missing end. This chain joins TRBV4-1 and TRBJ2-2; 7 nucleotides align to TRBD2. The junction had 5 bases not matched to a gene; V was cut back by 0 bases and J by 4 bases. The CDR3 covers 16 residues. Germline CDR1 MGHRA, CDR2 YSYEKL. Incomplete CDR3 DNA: TGCGCCAGCAGCCAAGATAGAGCGGGGATCACCGGGGAG. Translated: CASSQDRAGITGE. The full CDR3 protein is CASSQDRAGITGELFF.

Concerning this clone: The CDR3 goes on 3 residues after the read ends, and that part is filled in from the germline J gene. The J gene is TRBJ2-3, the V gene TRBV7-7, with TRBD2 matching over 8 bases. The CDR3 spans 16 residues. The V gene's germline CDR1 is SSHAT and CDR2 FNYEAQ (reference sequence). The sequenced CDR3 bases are TGTGCCAGCAGCTTATCTGGGACTAGGAACCAAGAGACG. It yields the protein CASSLSGTRNQET. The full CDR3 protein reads CASSLSGTRNQETQYF.

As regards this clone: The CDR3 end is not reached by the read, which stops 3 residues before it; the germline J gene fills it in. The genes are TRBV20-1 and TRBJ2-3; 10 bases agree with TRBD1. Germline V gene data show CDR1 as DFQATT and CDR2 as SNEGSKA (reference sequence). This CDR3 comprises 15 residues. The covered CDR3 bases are TGCAGTGCTAGTTGGGGGACAGGGGAAGGGCAGCCG. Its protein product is CSASWGTGEGQP. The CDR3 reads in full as CSASWGTGEGQPQYF.

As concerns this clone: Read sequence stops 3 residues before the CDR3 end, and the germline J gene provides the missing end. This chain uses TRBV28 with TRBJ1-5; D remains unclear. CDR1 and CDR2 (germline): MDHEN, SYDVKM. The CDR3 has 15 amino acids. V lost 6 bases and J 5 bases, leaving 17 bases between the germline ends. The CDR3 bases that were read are TGTGCCAGCAGCCCCCCCTCGCGGGGTTATCAGCCC. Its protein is CASSPPSRGYQP. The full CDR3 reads CASSPPSRGYQPQHF. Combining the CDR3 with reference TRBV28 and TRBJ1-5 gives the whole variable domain DVKVTQSSRYLVKRTGEKVFLECVQDMDHENMFWYRQDPGLGLRLIYFSYDVKMKEKGDIPEGYSVSREKKERFSLILESASTNQTSMYLCASSPPSRGYQPQHFGDGTRLSIL.

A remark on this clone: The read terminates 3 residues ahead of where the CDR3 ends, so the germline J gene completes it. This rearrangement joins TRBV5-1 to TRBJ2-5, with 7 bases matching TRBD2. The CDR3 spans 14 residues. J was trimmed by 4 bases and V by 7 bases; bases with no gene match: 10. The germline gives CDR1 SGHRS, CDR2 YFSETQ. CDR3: CASSFLGGRETQYF. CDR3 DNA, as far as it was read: TGCGCCAGCTCGTTTTTGGGGGGGAGAGAGACC.

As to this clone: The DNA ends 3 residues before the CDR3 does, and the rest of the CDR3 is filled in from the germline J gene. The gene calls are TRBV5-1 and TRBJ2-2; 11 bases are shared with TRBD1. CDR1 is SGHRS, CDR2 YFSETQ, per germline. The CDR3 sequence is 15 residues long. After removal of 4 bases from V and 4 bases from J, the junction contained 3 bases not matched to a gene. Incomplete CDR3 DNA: TGCGCCAGCAGCCCCGGGACAGGGGGCACCGGGGAG. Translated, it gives CASSPGTGGTGE. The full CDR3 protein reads CASSPGTGGTGELFF.

The sequenced part of the CDR3 DNA is TGTGCCAGTAGTACCGGACAGCTGAATGAAAAG. Its protein is CASSTGQLNEK. The entire CDR3 is CASSTGQLNEKLFF. The V gene is TRBV19, the J gene TRBJ2-2, with D possibly TRBD1 on 6 matching bases. The read stops 3 residues short of the end of the CDR3; the missing end is completed from the germline J gene. The germline gives CDR1 LNHDA, CDR2 SQIVND (reference sequence). There are 14 residues in the CDR3.

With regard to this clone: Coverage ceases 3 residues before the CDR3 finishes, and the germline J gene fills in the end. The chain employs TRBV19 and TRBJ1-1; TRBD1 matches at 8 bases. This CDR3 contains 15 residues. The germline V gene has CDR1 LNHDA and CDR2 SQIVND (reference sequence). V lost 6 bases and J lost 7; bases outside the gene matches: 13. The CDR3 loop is CASRQPRGRNDEAFF. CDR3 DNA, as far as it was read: TGTGCCAGTAGGCAACCCAGGGGGCGTAATGATGAA.

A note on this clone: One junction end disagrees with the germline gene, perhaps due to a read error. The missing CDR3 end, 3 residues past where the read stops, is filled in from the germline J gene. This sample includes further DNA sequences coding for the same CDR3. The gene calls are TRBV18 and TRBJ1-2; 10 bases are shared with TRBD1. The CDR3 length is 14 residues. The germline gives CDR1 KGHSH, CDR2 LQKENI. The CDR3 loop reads CASSLGTGDYGYTF. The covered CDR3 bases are TGTGCCAGCTCACTAGGGACAGGGGACTATGGG.

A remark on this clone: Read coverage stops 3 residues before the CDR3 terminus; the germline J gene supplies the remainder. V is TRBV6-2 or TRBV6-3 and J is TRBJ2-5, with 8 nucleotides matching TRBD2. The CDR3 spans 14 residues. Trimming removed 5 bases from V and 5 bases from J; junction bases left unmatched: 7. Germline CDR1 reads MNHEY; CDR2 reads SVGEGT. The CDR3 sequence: CASSVTAGAETQYF. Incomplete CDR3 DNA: TGTGCCAGCAGTGTTACAGCGGGGGCGGAGACC.

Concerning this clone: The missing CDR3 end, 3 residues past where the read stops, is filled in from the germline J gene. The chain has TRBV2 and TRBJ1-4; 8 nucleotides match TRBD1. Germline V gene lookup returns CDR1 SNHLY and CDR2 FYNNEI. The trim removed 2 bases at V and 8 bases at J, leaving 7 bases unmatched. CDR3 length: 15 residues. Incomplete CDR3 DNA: TGTGCCAGCAGTGAATTGGAGACAGGGGTCGAAAAA. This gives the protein CASSELETGVEK. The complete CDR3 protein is CASSELETGVEKLFF.

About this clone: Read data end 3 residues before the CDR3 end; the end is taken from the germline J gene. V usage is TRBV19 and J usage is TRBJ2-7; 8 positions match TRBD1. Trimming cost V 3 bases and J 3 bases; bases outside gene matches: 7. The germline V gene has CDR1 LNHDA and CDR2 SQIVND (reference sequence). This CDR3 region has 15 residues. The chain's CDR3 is CASSIRGTGNYEQYF. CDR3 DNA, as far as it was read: TGTGCCAGTAGTATCAGAGGGACAGGAAACTACGAG.

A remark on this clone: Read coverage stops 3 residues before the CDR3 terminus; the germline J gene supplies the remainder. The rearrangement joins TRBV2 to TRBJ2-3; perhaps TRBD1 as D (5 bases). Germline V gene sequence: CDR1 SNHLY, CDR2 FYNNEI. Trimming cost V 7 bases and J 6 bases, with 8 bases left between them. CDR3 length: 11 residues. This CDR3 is CASTGSDTQYF. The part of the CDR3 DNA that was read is TGTGCCAGCACAGGGTCCGATACG.

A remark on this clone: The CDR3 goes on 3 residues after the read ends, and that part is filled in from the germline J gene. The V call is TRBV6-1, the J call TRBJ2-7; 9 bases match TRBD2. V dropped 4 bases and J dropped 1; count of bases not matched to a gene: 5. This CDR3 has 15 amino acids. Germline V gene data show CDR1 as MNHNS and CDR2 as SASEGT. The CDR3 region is CASSGLAGRSYEQYF. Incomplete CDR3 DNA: TGTGCCAGCAGTGGGCTAGCGGGGCGATCCTACGAG.

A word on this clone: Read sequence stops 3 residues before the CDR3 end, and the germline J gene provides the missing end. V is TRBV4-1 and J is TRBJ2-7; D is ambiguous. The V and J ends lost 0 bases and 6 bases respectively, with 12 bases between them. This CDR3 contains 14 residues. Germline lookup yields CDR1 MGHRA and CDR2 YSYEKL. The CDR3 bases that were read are TGCGCCAGCAGCCAAGAAGAGTCAAGACTCGAG. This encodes CASSQEESRLE. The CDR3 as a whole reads CASSQEESRLEQYF.